This TCR delta chain came from a study of gamma-delta chains in newborns, infants, children. Turning to the study itself: Microbial exposure reportedly drives polyclonal innate γδ T cell expansion after birth.

TCRdb made new clone calls on the reads using CATT. The sample has 3,400 or so delta-chain clones; around 50% are singletons. Comment on this clone: A much larger clone is a single base away; this may be a read error.

CDR1 is GEAIGNYY, CDR2 EKD, per germline. The CDR3 consists of 20 residues. The clonotype was recovered from a child who received the measles vaccine. Material: blood. The chain is built from TRDV2 and TRDJ3; tentative D call: TRDD3 (5 bases). The CDR3 nucleotides read TGTGCCTGTGACTCTACTCCACAGGGGGCTAGCTCCTGGGACACCCGACAGACGTTTTTC. It specifies CACDSTPQGASSWDTRQTFF.